These T cell receptor beta chains were read from a single sample in a study of blood T cell repertoires in COVID-19. The repertoire was sequenced with immunoSEQ multiplex PCR; TCRdb's copy has only in-frame clones and lacks some. Here the sample spans approximately 210,000 clones, roughly 82% being singletons. The source material was peripheral blood. Source of these receptors: a woman aged 35 to 49 with acute or convalescent COVID-19. CDR3s include the opening cysteine and the closing phenylalanine or tryptophan. A D gene is named only where the DNA matches it firmly. Rows give clone size only sometimes, using once, few, many, or a class for an expanded clone.

clone size: NA
D gene: NA
V gene: TRBV4-1
J gene: TRBJ1-5
CDR3 DNA: TGCGCCAGCAGCCAAGAAAGCCAGCCCCAGCATTTT
CDR3 protein: CASSQESQPQHF

clone size: few
D gene: NA
V gene: TRBV2
J gene: TRBJ2-7
CDR3 DNA: TGTGCCAGCAGTGAAGAAGGCGCAGGGTCCTACGAGCAGTACTTC
CDR3 protein: CASSEEGAGSYEQYF

clone size: NA
D gene: TRBD1
V gene: TRBV5-4
J gene: TRBJ2-7
CDR3 DNA: TGTGCCAGCAGCGTCGACAGGGGGTACGAGCAGTACTTC
CDR3 protein: CASSVDRGYEQYF

clone size: NA
D gene: TRBD1
V gene: TRBV6-5
J gene: TRBJ1-2
CDR3 DNA: TGTGCCAGCACCAAAGGACAGGGAAACTATGGCTACACCTTC
CDR3 protein: CASTKGQGNYGYTF

clone size: once
D gene: NA
V gene: TRBV12-3/TRBV12-4
J gene: TRBJ2-7
CDR3 DNA: TGTGCCAGCAGTATATCCCCTTACTACGAGCAGTACTTC
CDR3 protein: CASSISPYYEQYF

clone size: NA
D gene: TRBD1
V gene: TRBV14
J gene: TRBJ2-1
CDR3 DNA: TGTGCCAGCAGCCGAGGGACAGGGTTGTACAATGAGCAGTTCTTC
CDR3 protein: CASSRGTGLYNEQFF

clone size: once
D gene: TRBD2
V gene: TRBV5-6
J gene: TRBJ2-7
CDR3 DNA: TGTGCCAGCAGCTTGTTAGGCGGGGGTTACGAGCAGTACTTC
CDR3 protein: CASSLLGGGYEQYF

clone size: NA
D gene: NA
V gene: TRBV19
J gene: TRBJ1-2
CDR3 DNA: TGTGCCAGTAGTAACAGGGAGAACTATGGCTACACCTTC
CDR3 protein: CASSNRENYGYTF

clone size: NA
D gene: TRBD2
V gene: TRBV10-3
J gene: TRBJ2-3
CDR3 DNA: TGTGCCATCAGTGAACCTAGCGGGATCACAGATACGCAGTATTTT
CDR3 protein: CAISEPSGITDTQYF

clone size: NA
D gene: NA
V gene: TRBV7-2
J gene: TRBJ2-4
CDR3 DNA: TGTGCCAGCAGCTTAGATACAGGCAAAAACATTCAGTACTTC
CDR3 protein: CASSLDTGKNIQYF

clone size: NA
D gene: TRBD2
V gene: TRBV7-2
J gene: TRBJ2-1
CDR3 DNA: TGTGCCAGCAGCCCCCCGGGACTAGCGGGGGGTACGAATGAGCAGTTCTTC
CDR3 protein: CASSPPGLAGGTNEQFF

clone size: NA
D gene: NA
V gene: TRBV5-6
J gene: TRBJ1-1
CDR3 DNA: TGTGCCAGCAGCCTGGTAGCAGGGTCTGATTCAGCTTTCTTT
CDR3 protein: CASSLVAGSDSAFF

clone size: NA
D gene: TRBD1
V gene: TRBV5-1
J gene: TRBJ1-3
CDR3 DNA: TGCGCCAGCAGCCTTGATACAGGGGCTGGAAACACCATATATTTT
CDR3 protein: CASSLDTGAGNTIYF

clone size: few
D gene: TRBD1
V gene: TRBV6-2/TRBV6-3
J gene: TRBJ1-2
CDR3 DNA: TGTGCCAGCAGTAAACAGGGGTCCGGTAACTATGGCTACACCTTC
CDR3 protein: CASSKQGSGNYGYTF

clone size: NA
D gene: NA
V gene: TRBV10-2
J gene: TRBJ1-5
CDR3 DNA: TGCGCCAGCAGTGGAAAGGAGGCTAGCAATCAGCCCCAGCATTTT
CDR3 protein: CASSGKEASNQPQHF

clone size: NA
D gene: NA
V gene: TRBV16
J gene: TRBJ1-5
CDR3 DNA: TGTGCCAGCAGCCAACGACAGAGTTATAGCAATCAGCCCCAGCATTTT
CDR3 protein: CASSQRQSYSNQPQHF

clone size: NA
D gene: TRBD2
V gene: TRBV5-1
J gene: TRBJ2-7
CDR3 DNA: TGCGCCAGCAGCTTGGCCACTAGCGGGGCTCGGCACGAGCAGTACTTC
CDR3 protein: CASSLATSGARHEQYF

clone size: NA
D gene: NA
V gene: TRBV2
J gene: TRBJ2-7
CDR3 DNA: TGTGCCAGCAGACTACACTACGAGCAGTACTTC
CDR3 protein: CASRLHYEQYF

clone size: once
D gene: NA
V gene: TRBV7-3
J gene: TRBJ1-1
CDR3 DNA: TGTGCCAGCAGCTCCACCTCCCGGGCGGGCGCTTTCTTT
CDR3 protein: CASSSTSRAGAFF

clone size: NA
D gene: NA
V gene: TRBV19
J gene: TRBJ2-4
CDR3 DNA: TGTGCCAGTAGTCTGGACAGCAAAAACATTCAGTACTTC
CDR3 protein: CASSLDSKNIQYF

clone size: NA
D gene: TRBD2
V gene: TRBV6-2/TRBV6-3
J gene: TRBJ2-5
CDR3 DNA: TGTGCCAGCAGTCGACTAGCGGACCAGGCCGAGCCCCAGTACTTC
CDR3 protein: CASSRLADQAEPQYF

clone size: NA
D gene: NA
V gene: TRBV12-3/TRBV12-4
J gene: TRBJ1-1
CDR3 DNA: TGTGCCAGCAGAATTCCAGGGGCCACTGAAGCTTTCTTT
CDR3 protein: CASRIPGATEAFF

clone size: NA
D gene: NA
V gene: TRBV10-3
J gene: TRBJ2-7
CDR3 DNA: TGTGCCATCAGTGAGCGGTTGGCGGGTTACGAGCAGTACTTC
CDR3 protein: CAISERLAGYEQYF

clone size: few
D gene: TRBD2
V gene: TRBV6-2/TRBV6-3
J gene: TRBJ2-1
CDR3 DNA: TGTGCCAGCAGCCCGGGACTAGCGTTATACAATGAGCAGTTCTTC
CDR3 protein: CASSPGLALYNEQFF

clone size: NA
D gene: NA
V gene: TRBV11-2
J gene: TRBJ1-2
CDR3 DNA: TGTGCCAGCAGCTTAGATGCAGGGTGGGGTGGCTACACCTTC
CDR3 protein: CASSLDAGWGGYTF

clone size: NA
D gene: TRBD1
V gene: TRBV14
J gene: TRBJ1-2
CDR3 DNA: TGTGCCAGCAGCCGCTTACCGGGACAGGGAGGCTACACCTTC
CDR3 protein: CASSRLPGQGGYTF

clone size: NA
D gene: NA
V gene: TRBV25-1
J gene: TRBJ1-5
CDR3 DNA: TGTGCCAGCAGTGAAAGCGGGACGGAAAACAATCAGCCCCAGCATTTT
CDR3 protein: CASSESGTENNQPQHF

clone size: once
D gene: TRBD2
V gene: TRBV19
J gene: TRBJ2-7
CDR3 DNA: TGTGCCAGTAGTGCGGGACCAGCGGGAGGGCCCTACGAGCAGTACTTC
CDR3 protein: CASSAGPAGGPYEQYF

clone size: NA
D gene: NA
V gene: TRBV11-1
J gene: TRBJ1-1
CDR3 DNA: TGTGCCAGCAGCTTAGCCCGGGGGACGGTGAACACTGAAGCTTTCTTT
CDR3 protein: CASSLARGTVNTEAFF

clone size: NA
D gene: TRBD1
V gene: TRBV5-8
J gene: TRBJ1-5
CDR3 DNA: TGTGCCAGCAGTTATGGACAGGGAGGGTTTCAGCCCCAGCATTTT
CDR3 protein: CASSYGQGGFQPQHF

clone size: once
D gene: NA
V gene: TRBV27
J gene: TRBJ2-3
CDR3 DNA: TGTGCCAGCAGTCATCTACGGACAGATAGCACAGATACGCAGTATTTT
CDR3 protein: CASSHLRTDSTDTQYF